Here is one T cell receptor (beta chain) with its context. As originally analysed: Amplification from reference gene primers served as the basis for estimated nucleated cell counts. The data were produced by immunoSEQ multiplex PCR, yet TCRdb's version contains in-frame clones alone and is incomplete. From that table come the V and J calls and clone size; the DNA was used to work out D and trimming. The data contain 95,000 to 150,000 clones, about 85% of them singletons. The data are from a study of blood T cell repertoires in COVID-19. V lost 8 bases, J lost 4 bases, and 11 bases lay in between. Looked up from germline, CDR1 is MNHNY and CDR2 is SVGAGI (reference sequence). The CDR3 runs 12 residues. Seattle's enrolled individuals joined amid active infection and were then monitored longitudinally.

Sequencing was performed on peripheral blood. This receptor was taken from a woman at least 80 years old with COVID-19, enrolled during active disease. The J gene is TRBJ2-5, the V gene TRBV6-6; D is unclear. CDR3 sequence reads: CASSLTSETQYF. The CDR3 bases are TGTGCCAGCTCATTAACTTCAGAGACCCAGTACTTC.